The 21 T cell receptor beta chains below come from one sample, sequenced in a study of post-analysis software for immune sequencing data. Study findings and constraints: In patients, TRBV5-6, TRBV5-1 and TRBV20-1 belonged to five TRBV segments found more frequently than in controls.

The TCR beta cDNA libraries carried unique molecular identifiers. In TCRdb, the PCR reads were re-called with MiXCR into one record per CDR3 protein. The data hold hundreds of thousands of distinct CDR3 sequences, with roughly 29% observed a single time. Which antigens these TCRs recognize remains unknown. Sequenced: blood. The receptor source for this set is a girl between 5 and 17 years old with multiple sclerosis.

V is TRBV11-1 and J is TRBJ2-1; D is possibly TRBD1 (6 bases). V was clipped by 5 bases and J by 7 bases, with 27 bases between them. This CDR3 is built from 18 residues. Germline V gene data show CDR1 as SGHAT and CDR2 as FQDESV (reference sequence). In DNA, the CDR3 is TGTGCCAGCAGCCAAGAAAATATGGGCCCCAAAGGGGGAAATGAGCAGTTCTTC. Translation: CASSQENMGPKGGNEQFF.

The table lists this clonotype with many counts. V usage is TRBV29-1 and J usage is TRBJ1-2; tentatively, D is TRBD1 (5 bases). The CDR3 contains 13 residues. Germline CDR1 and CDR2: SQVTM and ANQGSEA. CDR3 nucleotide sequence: TGCGGAATAGAAACGGGGGTGCTCGATGGCTACACCTTC. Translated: CGIETGVLDGYTF.

The CDR3 coding sequence is TGTGCCAGCATGACATCGGGGGGCCTATACAATGAGCAGTTCTTC. It specifies CASMTSGGLYNEQFF. The V and J genes are TRBV3-1 and TRBJ2-1, with a weak D call TRBD2 (7 bases). This CDR3 region has 15 residues. Looked up from germline, CDR1 is LGHDT and CDR2 is YNNKEL (reference sequence). Trimming shortened V by 7 bases and J by 4 bases, and 17 bases separated the two germline ends.

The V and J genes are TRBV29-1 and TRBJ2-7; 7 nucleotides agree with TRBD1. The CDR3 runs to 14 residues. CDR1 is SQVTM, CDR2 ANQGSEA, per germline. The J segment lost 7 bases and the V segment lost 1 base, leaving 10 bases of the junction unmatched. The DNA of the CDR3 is TGCAGCGTTGAAGCCACGACAGGGCCCCCAGAGCAGTACTTC. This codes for CSVEATTGPPEQYF.

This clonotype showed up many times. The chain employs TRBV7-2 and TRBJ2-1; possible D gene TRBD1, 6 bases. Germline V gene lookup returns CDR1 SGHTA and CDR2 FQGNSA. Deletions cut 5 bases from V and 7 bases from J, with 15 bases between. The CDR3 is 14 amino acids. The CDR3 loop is CASSPEWTVNEQFF. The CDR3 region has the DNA TGTGCCAGCAGCCCCGAATGGACAGTAAATGAGCAGTTCTTC.

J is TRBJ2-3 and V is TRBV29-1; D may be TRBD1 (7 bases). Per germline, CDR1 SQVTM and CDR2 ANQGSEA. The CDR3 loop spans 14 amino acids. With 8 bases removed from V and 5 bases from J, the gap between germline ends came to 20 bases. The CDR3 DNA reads TGCAGCACACTAGGGGGGACAGAAAAAGATACGCAGTATTTT. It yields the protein CSTLGGTEKDTQYF.

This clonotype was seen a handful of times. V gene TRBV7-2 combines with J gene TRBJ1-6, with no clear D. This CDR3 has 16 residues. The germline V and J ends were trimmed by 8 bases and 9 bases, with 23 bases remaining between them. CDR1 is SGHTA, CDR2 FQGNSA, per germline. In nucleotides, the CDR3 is TGTGCCAGCGTAATAGGTGCGGGTGATAGTGGTTCACCCCTCCACTTT. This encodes CASVIGAGDSGSPLHF.

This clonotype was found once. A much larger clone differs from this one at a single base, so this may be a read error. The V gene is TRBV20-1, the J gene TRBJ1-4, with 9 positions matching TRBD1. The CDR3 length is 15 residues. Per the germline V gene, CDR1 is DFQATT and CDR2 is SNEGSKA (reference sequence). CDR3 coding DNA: TGCAGTGTTAATTCCCCGGGACAGGGAGATGAAAGACTGTTTTTT. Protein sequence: CSVNSPGQGDERLFF.

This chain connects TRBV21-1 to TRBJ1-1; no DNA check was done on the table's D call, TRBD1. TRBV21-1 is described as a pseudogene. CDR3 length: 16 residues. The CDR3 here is CASNTGSGQTNTEAFF. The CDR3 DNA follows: TGTGCCAGCAACACGGGTTCGGGACAGACTAACACTGAAGCTTTCTTT.

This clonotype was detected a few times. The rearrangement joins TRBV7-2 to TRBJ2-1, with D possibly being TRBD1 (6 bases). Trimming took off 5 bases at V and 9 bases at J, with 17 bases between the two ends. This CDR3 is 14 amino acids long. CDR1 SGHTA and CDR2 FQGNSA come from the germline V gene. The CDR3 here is CASSPQDSFSEQFF. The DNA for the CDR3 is TGTGCCAGCAGCCCACAGGACAGTTTTAGTGAGCAGTTCTTC.

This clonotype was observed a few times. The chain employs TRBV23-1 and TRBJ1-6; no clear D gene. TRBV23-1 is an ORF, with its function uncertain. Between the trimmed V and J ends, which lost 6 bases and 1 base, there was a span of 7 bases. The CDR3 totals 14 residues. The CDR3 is CASRNGSYNSPLHF. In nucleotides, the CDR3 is TGCGCCAGCAGGAACGGGTCCTATAATTCACCCCTCCACTTT.

CDR3 nucleotides: TGTGCCAGCAGCTTAGGGGGCAGGGGAGGCATTTACGAGACCCAGTACTTC. It codes for CASSLGGRGGIYETQYF. V gene TRBV7-2 combines with J gene TRBJ2-7; D may be TRBD1 or TRBD2 (6 bases each). The DNA end is more similar to TRBJ2-5, so the J call may be wrong. This CDR3 region has 17 residues. CDR1 SGHTA and CDR2 FQGNSA come from the germline V gene.

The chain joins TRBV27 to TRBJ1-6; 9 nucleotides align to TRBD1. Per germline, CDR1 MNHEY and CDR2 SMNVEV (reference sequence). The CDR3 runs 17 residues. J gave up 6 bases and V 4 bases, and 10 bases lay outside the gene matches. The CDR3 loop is CASSSQPGQGFNSPLHF. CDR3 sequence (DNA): TGTGCCAGCAGTTCACAACCGGGACAGGGCTTTAATTCACCCCTCCACTTT.

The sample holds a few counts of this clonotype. Here the CDR3 DNA reads TGCGCCAGCAGCCAAGCCCGAGATTCGGGCGAGCAGTACTTC. This encodes CASSQARDSGEQYF. This chain connects TRBV4-1 to TRBJ2-7, with no clear D. The V end was cut by 1 base, the J end by 6 bases, with 13 bases between. There are 14 residues in the CDR3. Germline-derived CDR1 and CDR2 are MGHRA and YSYEKL.

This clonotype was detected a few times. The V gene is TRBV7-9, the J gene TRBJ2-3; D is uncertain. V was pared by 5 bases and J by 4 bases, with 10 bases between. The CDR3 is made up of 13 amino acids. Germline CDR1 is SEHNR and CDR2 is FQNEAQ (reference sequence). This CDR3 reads CASSPKVADTQYF. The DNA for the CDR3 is TGTGCCAGCAGCCCCAAGGTTGCAGATACGCAGTATTTT.

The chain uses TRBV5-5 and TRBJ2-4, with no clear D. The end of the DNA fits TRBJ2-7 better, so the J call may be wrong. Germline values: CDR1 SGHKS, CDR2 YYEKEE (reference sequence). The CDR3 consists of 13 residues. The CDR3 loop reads CASSPETNYEQYF. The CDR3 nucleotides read TGTGCCAGCAGCCCCGAGACCAACTACGAGCAGTACTTC.

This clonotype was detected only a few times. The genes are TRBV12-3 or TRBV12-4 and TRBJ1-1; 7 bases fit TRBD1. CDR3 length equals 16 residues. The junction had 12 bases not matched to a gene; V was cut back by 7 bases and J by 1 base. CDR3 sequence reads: CASNPTGTAPNTEAFF. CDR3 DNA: TGTGCCAGCAACCCAACGGGGACAGCCCCGAACACTGAAGCTTTCTTT.

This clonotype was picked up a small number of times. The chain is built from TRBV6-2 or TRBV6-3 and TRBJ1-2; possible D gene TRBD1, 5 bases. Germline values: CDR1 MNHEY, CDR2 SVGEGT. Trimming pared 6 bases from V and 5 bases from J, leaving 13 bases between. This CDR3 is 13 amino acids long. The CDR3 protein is CASSHSGQYGYTF. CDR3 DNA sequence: TGTGCCAGCAGCCACTCGGGGCAGTATGGCTACACCTTC.

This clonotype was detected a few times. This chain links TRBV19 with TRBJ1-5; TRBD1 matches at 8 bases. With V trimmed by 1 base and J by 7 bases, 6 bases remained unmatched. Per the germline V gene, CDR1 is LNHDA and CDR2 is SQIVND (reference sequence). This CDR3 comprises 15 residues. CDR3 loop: CASSIGQGNGQPQHF. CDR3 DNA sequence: TGTGCCAGTAGTATAGGACAGGGGAACGGCCAGCCCCAGCATTTT. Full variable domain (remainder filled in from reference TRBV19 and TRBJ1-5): DGGITQSPKYLFRKEGQNVTLSCEQNLNHDAMYWYRQDPGQGLRLIYYSQIVNDFQKGDIAEGYSVSREKKESFPLTVTSAQKNPTAFYLCASSIGQGNGQPQHFGDGTRLSIL.

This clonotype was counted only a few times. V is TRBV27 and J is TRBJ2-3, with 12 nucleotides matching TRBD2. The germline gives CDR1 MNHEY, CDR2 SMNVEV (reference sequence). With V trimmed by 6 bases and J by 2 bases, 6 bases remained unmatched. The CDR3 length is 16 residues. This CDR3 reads CASRGGLAGATDTQYF. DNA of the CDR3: TGTGCCAGCAGGGGGGGACTAGCGGGCGCCACAGATACGCAGTATTTT.

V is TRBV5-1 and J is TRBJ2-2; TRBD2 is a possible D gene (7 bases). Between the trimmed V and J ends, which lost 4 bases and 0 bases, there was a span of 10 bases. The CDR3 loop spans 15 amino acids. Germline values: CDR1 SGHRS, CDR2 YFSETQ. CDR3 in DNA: TGCGCCAGCAGCCGGGGGGCTCCGAACACCGGGGAGCTGTTTTTT. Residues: CASSRGAPNTGELFF.